Below, 24 T cell receptor beta chains from the same sample are listed, as sequenced in a study of T cells in Graves' hyperthyroidism and ophthalmopathy. Amplification targeted TCR beta CDR3 regions from RNA transcripts. TCR CDR3 regions were first amplified by RT-PCR with HTBI primers. TCRdb re-derived calls from the multiplex PCR reads in MiXCR, one entry per CDR3 protein. Of 360,000 or so distinct CDR3 sequences in the sample, approximately 18% were seen once. Sequencing was carried out using blood. The receptors stem from a woman aged 35 to 49 with Graves' ophthalmopathy.

This clonotype was recorded many times. This rearrangement joins TRBV27 to TRBJ2-7, with D perhaps assigned TRBD1 or TRBD2 (6 bases each). Germline CDR1 and CDR2: MNHEY and SMNVEV (reference sequence). V gave up 5 bases and J gave up 3 bases, with 17 bases separating them. The CDR3 sequence is 15 residues long. DNA of the CDR3: TGTGCCAGCAGTACCACAGGAGGGGGGTACTACGAGCAGTACTTC. Encoded protein: CASSTTGGGYYEQYF.

This clonotype was observed many times. This rearrangement joins TRBV19 to TRBJ1-5, with 8 bases that match TRBD1. The germline CDR1 and CDR2 sequences are LNHDA and SQIVND (reference sequence). V was pared by 5 bases and J by 6 bases, with 6 bases of the junction left unmatched. The CDR3 sequence is 14 residues long. This CDR3 is CASSGQGVFQPQHF. CDR3 DNA: TGTGCCAGTAGTGGACAGGGAGTTTTTCAGCCCCAGCATTTT.

This clonotype showed up many times. The chain links TRBV11-2 to TRBJ2-7; maybe TRBD1 (5 bases). The CDR3 runs to 16 residues. Trimming removed 6 bases at V and 3 bases at J, with 21 bases between. Germline loops: CDR1 SGHAT, CDR2 FQNNGV. The CDR3 DNA is TGTGCCAGCAGGTATGAGACCTGGCAGGGTGTCTACGAGCAGTACTTC. Translating gives CASRYETWQGVYEQYF.

At least ten counts were recorded for this clonotype. The chain uses TRBV7-2 and TRBJ2-7; D may be TRBD2 (7 bases). CDR3 length: 14 amino acids. Germline V gene data show CDR1 as SGHTA and CDR2 as FQGNSA. Trimming shortened V by 4 bases and J by 7 bases, and 17 bases separated the two germline ends. The CDR3 nucleotides read TGTGCCAGCAGCTGGGCGGGGGCAGGGCGGGAGCAGTACTTC. Amino acid sequence: CASSWAGAGREQYF.

This clonotype came up many times. The genes are TRBV28 and TRBJ2-7; tentative D call: TRBD2 (6 bases). The CDR3 is 14 amino acids. Germline values: CDR1 MDHEN, CDR2 SYDVKM. Between the trimmed V and J ends, which lost 5 bases and 2 bases, there was a span of 13 bases. The CDR3 DNA reads as TGTGCCAGCAGTGCCGGGACTCAGCCCTACGAGCAGTACTTC. This translates into CASSAGTQPYEQYF.

As regards this clonotype: This may arise from a read error, as a much more abundant clone is one base away. The genes are TRBV6-1 and TRBJ2-3; 7 bases are a match to TRBD2. The V gene's germline CDR1 is MNHNS and CDR2 SASEGT. This CDR3 is 13 amino acids long. The ends lost 11 bases at V and 2 bases at J; junction bases unmatched: 7. The CDR3 here is CAGTLAVTDTQYF. CDR3 DNA: TGTGCCGGCACCCTAGCGGTCACAGATACGCAGTATTTT.

This clonotype occurred many times. The chain has TRBV5-1 and TRBJ2-5; 7 positions agree with TRBD2. Germline lookup yields CDR1 SGHRS and CDR2 YFSETQ. V shed 4 bases, J shed 9 bases, and the junction held 9 bases outside the gene matches. The CDR3 consists of 13 residues. CDR3 DNA sequence: TGCGCCAGCAGCCCAATCGGGGCGGGGGCCCAGTACTTC. Protein: CASSPIGAGAQYF.

The table lists this clonotype with many counts. Without the conserved terminal phenylalanine or tryptophan, this CDR3 likely stems from a read error. V usage is TRBV19 and J usage is TRBJ1-2; possibly TRBD1 for D (6 bases). CDR3 length: 17 residues. Germline V gene lookup returns CDR1 LNHDA and CDR2 SQIVND (reference sequence). Trimming removed 7 bases at V and 0 bases at J, with 21 bases between. The CDR3 loop is CASMGAHTGGANYGYTL. In nucleotides, the CDR3 is TGTGCCAGTATGGGGGCCCACACAGGAGGAGCTAACTATGGCTACACCCTC.

This clonotype was counted ten times or more. DNA of the CDR3: TGTGCCAGCAGCGACCAACAGGGTTGGCAGCCCCAGCATTTT. Its translation: CASSDQQGWQPQHF. The gene calls are TRBV7-2 and TRBJ1-5, with a possible D match to TRBD1 (6 bases). The germline V and J ends were trimmed by 5 bases and 7 bases, with 15 bases remaining between them. Germline V gene lookup returns CDR1 SGHTA and CDR2 FQGNSA. CDR3 length: 14 amino acids.

The sample holds many counts of this clonotype. The chain combines TRBV6-5 with TRBJ2-5, with a tentative D call TRBD1 (5 bases). V was pared by 7 bases and J by 4 bases, with 13 bases between. Germline CDR1 MNHEY, CDR2 SVGAGI. CDR3 length: 13 residues. CDR3: CASNQGFRETQYF. CDR3 in DNA: TGTGCCAGCAATCAGGGTTTCCGAGAGACCCAGTACTTC.

At least ten counts were recorded for this clonotype. The chain joins TRBV2 to TRBJ1-3, with TRBD1 matching over 7 bases. Germline trimming cut 4 bases from V and 0 bases from J; bases unmatched to any gene: 6. Germline assignment: CDR1 SNHLY and CDR2 FYNNEI. This CDR3 contains 16 residues. CDR3 sequence (DNA): TGTGCCAGCAGTGTCATGACAGGGCTCTCTGGAAACACCATATATTTT. It specifies CASSVMTGLSGNTIYF.

This clonotype was seen repeatedly, ten times or more. The chain recombines TRBV9 with TRBJ2-3; 7 bases agree with TRBD2. The length of the CDR3 is 16 residues. Germline loops: CDR1 SGDLS, CDR2 YYNGEE. The V gene end was trimmed by 3 bases and the J gene end by 1 base; junction bases not matched to a gene: 8. The CDR3 spells CASSEQGLGGTDTQYF. The CDR3 DNA is TGTGCCAGCAGCGAGCAAGGACTAGGGGGCACAGATACGCAGTATTTT.

In this sample, this clonotype turned up many times. As DNA, the CDR3 is TGTGCCACCAGAGGGGAGGGGGCGAGTAATCAGCCCCAGCATTTT. Translated: CATRGEGASNQPQHF. The chain is built from TRBV28 and TRBJ1-5; 7 nucleotides match TRBD1. The V and J ends lost 10 bases and 4 bases, in that order; junction bases with no gene match: 13. CDR1 is MDHEN and CDR2 is SYDVKM in the germline V gene. The CDR3 length is 15 residues.

The table lists this clonotype with many counts. This chain connects TRBV5-1 to TRBJ1-5; the D is unclear. The CDR3 extends over 14 amino acids. The V gene lost 2 bases and the J gene lost 3 bases, with 9 bases spanning the gap. CDR1 and CDR2 (germline): SGHRS, YFSETQ. The CDR3 is CASSLDGVNQPQHF. Here the CDR3 DNA reads TGCGCCAGCAGCTTAGACGGTGTCAATCAGCCCCAGCATTTT.

This clonotype was found many times. The chain combines TRBV3-1 with TRBJ1-3; 10 bases agree with TRBD1. Germline V gives CDR1 LGHDT, CDR2 YNNKEL (reference sequence). This CDR3 has 16 residues. J gave up 0 bases and V 1 base, and 0 bases lay outside the gene matches. The CDR3 loop is CASSQGTGGSGNTIYF. The CDR3 nucleotides are TGTGCCAGCAGCCAAGGGACAGGGGGCTCTGGAAACACCATATATTTT.

At least ten counts were recorded for this clonotype. The chain joins TRBV6-2 or TRBV6-3 to TRBJ2-2; tentatively, D is TRBD1 (6 bases). V was trimmed by 0 bases and J by 0 bases, leaving 8 bases between them. There are 16 residues in the CDR3. Germline CDR1 and CDR2: MNHEY and SVGEGT. Here the CDR3 reads CASSYSPGANTGELFF. In DNA form, the CDR3 reads TGTGCCAGCAGTTACTCTCCAGGGGCGAACACCGGGGAGCTGTTTTTT.

This clonotype was found once. The V call is TRBV5-1, the J call TRBJ2-4; D could derive from TRBD1 or TRBD2 (6 bases each). V was trimmed by 6 bases and J by 9 bases, leaving 19 bases between them. The CDR3 covers 14 residues. Germline V gives CDR1 SGHRS, CDR2 YFSETQ. The chain's CDR3 is CASNSGGPEGIQYF. CDR3 bases: TGCGCCAGCAACTCCGGGGGCCCCGAGGGCATTCAGTACTTC.

This clonotype was counted at least ten times. The chain couples TRBV5-1 to TRBJ1-1; no firm D call. V was cut by 6 bases and J by 4 bases, with 13 bases left in between. The CDR3 is 13 amino acids. The germline V gene has CDR1 SGHRS and CDR2 YFSETQ. CDR3 region: CASTLGLGTEAFF. The CDR3 DNA reads TGCGCCAGCACCCTCGGCTTGGGCACTGAAGCTTTCTTT.

This rearrangement joins TRBV20-1 to TRBJ2-4, with 7 nucleotides matching TRBD2. The CDR3 sequence is 12 residues long. Germline V gene data show CDR1 as DFQATT and CDR2 as SNEGSKA (reference sequence). V was clipped by 3 bases and J by 9 bases; unmatched bases: 5. The CDR3 DNA is TGCAGTGCTAGTCTCAGGGAGGGCATTCAGTACTTC. Protein product: CSASLREGIQYF.

This clonotype was observed many times. The CDR3 sequence is CASSFYPDNSPLHF. DNA for the CDR3: TGTGCCAGCAGTTTTTACCCAGATAATTCACCCCTCCACTTT. The V call is TRBV12-3 or TRBV12-4, the J call TRBJ1-6, with D hard to call. V lost 3 bases to trimming and J lost 5 bases, with 8 bases between them. This CDR3 is built from 14 residues.

This clonotype was recorded at least ten times. The rearrangement joins TRBV6-5 to TRBJ1-3; perhaps TRBD1 as D (5 bases). CDR1 is MNHEY, CDR2 SVGAGI, per germline. CDR3 length equals 17 residues. Trimming cost V 0 bases and J 2 bases, with 14 bases left between them. CDR3 bases: TGTGCCAGCAGTTACTCGAGCCGCAGGGACGCTGGAAACACCATATATTTT. Residues: CASSYSSRRDAGNTIYF.

The J gene is TRBJ2-7, the V gene TRBV5-6, with TRBD1 matching over 8 bases. CDR1 and CDR2 from the germline V gene are SGHDT and YYEEEE. The V and J ends lost 4 bases and 5 bases, in that order; junction bases with no gene match: 8. The CDR3 is 14 residues long. The CDR3 DNA follows: TGTGCCAGCAGCCGAGACAGGGGAGGCAACGAGCAGTACTTC. Residues: CASSRDRGGNEQYF.

Ten or more counts support this clonotype. At one of its ends the junction is not consistent with the germline gene, which may arise from a read error. The CDR3, as DNA: TGTGCTAGCAGCCACACCGGGATAGAAGAGACCCAGTACTTC. As protein: CASSHTGIEETQYF. V and J are TRBV7-7 and TRBJ2-5, with D perhaps matching TRBD2 (5 bases). Germline V gene data show CDR1 as SSHAT and CDR2 as FNYEAQ (reference sequence). The CDR3 totals 14 residues.

The rearrangement uses TRBV28 and TRBJ2-5; the D gene is possibly TRBD1 (7 bases). CDR3 length: 13 residues. Germline V gene lookup returns CDR1 MDHEN and CDR2 SYDVKM. V was clipped by 9 bases and J by 5 bases, with 16 bases between them. CDR3 loop: CASRTGGRETQYF. CDR3 in DNA: TGTGCCAGTAGGACAGGAGGGAGGGAGACCCAGTACTTC.